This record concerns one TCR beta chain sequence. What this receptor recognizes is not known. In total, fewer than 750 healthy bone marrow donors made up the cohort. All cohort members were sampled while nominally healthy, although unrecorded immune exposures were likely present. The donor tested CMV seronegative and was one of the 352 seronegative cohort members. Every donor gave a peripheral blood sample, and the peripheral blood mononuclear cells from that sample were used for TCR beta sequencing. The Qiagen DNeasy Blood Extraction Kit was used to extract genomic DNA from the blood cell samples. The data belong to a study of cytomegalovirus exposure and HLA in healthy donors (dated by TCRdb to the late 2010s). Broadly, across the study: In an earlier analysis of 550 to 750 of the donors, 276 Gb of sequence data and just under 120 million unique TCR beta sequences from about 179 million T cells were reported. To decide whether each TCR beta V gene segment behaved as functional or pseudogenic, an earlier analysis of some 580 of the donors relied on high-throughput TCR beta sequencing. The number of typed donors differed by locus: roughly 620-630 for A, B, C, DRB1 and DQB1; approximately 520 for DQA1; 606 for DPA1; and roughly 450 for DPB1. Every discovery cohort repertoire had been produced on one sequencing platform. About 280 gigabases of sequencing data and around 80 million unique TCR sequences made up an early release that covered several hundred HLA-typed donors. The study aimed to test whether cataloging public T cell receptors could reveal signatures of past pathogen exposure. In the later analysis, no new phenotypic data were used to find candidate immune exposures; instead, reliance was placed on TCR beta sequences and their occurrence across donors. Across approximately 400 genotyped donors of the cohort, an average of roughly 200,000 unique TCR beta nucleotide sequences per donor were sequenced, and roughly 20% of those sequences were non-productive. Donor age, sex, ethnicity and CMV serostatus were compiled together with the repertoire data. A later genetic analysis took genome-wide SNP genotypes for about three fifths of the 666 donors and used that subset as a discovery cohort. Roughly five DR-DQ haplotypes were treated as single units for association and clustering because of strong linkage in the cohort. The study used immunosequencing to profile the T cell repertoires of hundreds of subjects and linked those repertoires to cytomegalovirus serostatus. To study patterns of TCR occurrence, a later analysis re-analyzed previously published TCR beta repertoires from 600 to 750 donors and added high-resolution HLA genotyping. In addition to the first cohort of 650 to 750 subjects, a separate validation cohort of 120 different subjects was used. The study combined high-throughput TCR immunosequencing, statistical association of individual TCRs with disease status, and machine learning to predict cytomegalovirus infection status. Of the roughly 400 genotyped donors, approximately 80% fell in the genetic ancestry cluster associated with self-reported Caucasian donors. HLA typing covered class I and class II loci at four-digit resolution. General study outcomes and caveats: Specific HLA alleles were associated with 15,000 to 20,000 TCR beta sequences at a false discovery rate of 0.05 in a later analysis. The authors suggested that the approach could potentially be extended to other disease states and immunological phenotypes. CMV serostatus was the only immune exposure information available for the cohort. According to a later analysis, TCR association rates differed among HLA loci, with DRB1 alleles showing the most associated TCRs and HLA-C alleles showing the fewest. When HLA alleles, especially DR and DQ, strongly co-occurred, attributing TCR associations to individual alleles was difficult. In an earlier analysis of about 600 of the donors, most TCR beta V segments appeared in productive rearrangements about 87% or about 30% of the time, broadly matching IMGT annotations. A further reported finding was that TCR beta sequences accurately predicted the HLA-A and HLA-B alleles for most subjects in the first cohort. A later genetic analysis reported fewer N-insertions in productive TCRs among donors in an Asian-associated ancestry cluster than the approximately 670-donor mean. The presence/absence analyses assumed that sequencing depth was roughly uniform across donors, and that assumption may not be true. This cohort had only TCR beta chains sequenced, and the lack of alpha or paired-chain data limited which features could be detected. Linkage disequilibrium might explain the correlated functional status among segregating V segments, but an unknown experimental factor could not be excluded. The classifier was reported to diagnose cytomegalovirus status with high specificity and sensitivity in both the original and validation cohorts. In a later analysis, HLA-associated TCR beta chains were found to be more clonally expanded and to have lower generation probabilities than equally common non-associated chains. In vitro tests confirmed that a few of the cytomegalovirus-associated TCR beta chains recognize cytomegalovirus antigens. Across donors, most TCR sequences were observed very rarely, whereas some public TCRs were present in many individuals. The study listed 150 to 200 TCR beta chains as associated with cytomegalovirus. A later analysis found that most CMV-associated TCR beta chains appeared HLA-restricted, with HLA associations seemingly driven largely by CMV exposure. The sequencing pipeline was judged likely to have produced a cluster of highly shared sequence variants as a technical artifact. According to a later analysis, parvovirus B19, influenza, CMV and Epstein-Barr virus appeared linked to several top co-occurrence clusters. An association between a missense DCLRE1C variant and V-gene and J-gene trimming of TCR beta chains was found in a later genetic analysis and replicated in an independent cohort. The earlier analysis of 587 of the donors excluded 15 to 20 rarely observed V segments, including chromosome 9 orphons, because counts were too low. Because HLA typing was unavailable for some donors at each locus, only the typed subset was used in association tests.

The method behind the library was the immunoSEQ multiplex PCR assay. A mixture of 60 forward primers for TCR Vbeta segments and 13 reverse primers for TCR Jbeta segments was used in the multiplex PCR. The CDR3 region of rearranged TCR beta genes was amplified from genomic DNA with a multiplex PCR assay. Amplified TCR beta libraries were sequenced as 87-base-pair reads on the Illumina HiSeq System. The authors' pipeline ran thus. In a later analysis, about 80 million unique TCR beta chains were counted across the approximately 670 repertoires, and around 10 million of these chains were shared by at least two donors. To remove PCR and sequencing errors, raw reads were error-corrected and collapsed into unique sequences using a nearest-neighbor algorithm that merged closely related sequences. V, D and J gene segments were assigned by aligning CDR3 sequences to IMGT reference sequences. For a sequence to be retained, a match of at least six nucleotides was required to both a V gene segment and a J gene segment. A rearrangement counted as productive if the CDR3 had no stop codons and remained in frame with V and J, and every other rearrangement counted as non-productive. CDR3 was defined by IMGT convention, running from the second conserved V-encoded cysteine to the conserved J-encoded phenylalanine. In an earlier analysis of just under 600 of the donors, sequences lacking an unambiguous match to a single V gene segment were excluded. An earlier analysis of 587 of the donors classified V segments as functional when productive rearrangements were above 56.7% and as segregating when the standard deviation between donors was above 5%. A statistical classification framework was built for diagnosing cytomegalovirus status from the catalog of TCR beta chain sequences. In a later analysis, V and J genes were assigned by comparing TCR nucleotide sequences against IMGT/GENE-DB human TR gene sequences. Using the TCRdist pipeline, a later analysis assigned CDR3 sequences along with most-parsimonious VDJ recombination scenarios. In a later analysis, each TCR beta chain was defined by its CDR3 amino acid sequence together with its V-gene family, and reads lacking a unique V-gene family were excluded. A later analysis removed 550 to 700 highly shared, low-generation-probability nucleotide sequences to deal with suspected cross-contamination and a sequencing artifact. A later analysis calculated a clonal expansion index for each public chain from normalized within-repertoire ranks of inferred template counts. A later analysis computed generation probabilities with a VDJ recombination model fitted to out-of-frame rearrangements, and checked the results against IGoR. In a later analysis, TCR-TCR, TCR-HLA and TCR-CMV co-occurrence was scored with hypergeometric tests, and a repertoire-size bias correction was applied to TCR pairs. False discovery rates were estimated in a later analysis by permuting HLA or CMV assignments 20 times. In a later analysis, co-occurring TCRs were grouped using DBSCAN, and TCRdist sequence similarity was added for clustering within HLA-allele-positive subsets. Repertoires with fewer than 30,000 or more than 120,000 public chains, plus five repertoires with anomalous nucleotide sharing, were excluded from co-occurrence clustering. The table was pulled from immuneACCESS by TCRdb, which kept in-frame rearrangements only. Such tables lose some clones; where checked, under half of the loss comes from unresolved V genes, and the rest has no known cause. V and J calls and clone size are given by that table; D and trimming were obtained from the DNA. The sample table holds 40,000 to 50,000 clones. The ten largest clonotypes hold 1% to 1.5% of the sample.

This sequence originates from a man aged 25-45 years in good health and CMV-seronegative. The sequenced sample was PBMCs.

CDR3 region: CASRNRGRDGYTF. Here is the DNA: TGTGCCAGCAGAAACAGGGGTCGGGATGGCTACACCTTC. This chain is built from TRBV7-2 and TRBJ1-2; the junction holds 7 bases that match TRBD1. Ends trimmed: V by 6 bases, J by 6 bases; bases unmatched to a gene: 7. The germline V gene yields SGHTA for CDR1 and FQGNSA for CDR2. Reading from cysteine to phenylalanine, the CDR3 counts 13 amino acids. The CDR3 DNA has 39 bases and is translated from base 1.